This T cell receptor (beta chain) derives from a study of CD8 T cells in ankylosing spondylitis. Preparation of TCR beta libraries was done by quantitative 5'-RACE with molecular barcodes. TCRdb re-called the 5' RACE reads through MiXCR, storing one row per CDR3 protein. In the table there are roughly 30,000 distinct CDR3 sequences, roughly 5% of which are singletons. This clonotype has at least ten counts. As yet, its antigen is unknown. Broader study findings: The study identified a TCR beta motif of roughly eight highly homologous variants that appeared characteristic of ankylosing spondylitis blood. A CD8+ phenotype characterized the disease-linked clones, which were relatively rare in peripheral blood. Significant enrichment of disease-linked clones was reportedly seen in matched ankylosing spondylitis synovial fluid.

This TCR came from a female donor with ankylosing spondylitis or in good health (not recorded which). The sample consisted of blood, either unsorted or a sorted T cell fraction (not recorded which).

CDR3 protein: CASSGGLAGEQFF. In DNA form, the CDR3 reads TGTGCCAGCAGCGGCGGACTAGCGGGTGAGCAGTTCTTC. The chain joins TRBV9 to TRBJ2-1; 11 bases are a match to TRBD2. The germline gives CDR1 SGDLS, CDR2 YYNGEE. V lost 3 bases, J lost 9 bases, and 2 bases stayed unmatched. The CDR3 has 13 amino acids.